The subject of this entry is one T cell receptor (beta chain). No antigen is known for it. No base qualities exist here, and no much larger clone lies one base off it. The data were taken from a study of fetal regulatory T cell absence and autoimmunity (dated by TCRdb to 2016 to 2017). At the level of the whole study: Autoimmunity of the exocrine pancreas was seen in the IPEX patients even though clinical diabetes was absent.

For repertoire sequencing, genomic DNA was processed from frozen pancreas tissue. The DNeasy Blood and Tissue Kit was used to extract roughly 1.7-3.3 ug of genomic DNA from either umbilical cord blood or frozen pancreas. Amplification and barcoding of TCRbeta CDR3 regions were carried out by two-step multiplex PCR on the immunoSEQ human TCRbeta survey platform. Sequencing of the libraries was done on Illumina instruments, and IgH was sequenced in parallel from the same samples. From the authors' description of their analysis: Raw reads were filtered against IMGT V, D, J definitions and were binned using a nearest-neighbor algorithm so that PCR and sequencing errors were removed. Clones were defined by identical nucleotide sequence; differential abundance between tissues used per-clone Fisher exact tests with pFDR threshold p<0.01. A minimum inclusion filter of 10 in either sample excluded clones with frequencies too low for statistical inference. The immunoSEQ Analyzer was used for pairwise clonal comparisons, and IMGT tools were used to assess gene family usage. TCRdb provides this immuneACCESS table in a form limited to in-frame rearrangements. Some clones are lacking; in checked studies, under half of them reflect an unresolved V gene, and why the rest are absent is not known. Clone size and V and J calls were adopted from that table, with D and trimming inferred from the DNA. The sample has 95,000 or so clones on record, roughly 70% of them singletons. Approximately 1.9% of the sample comes from the top ten.

What the study reported, not specific to this receptor: The TCR compartment showed significant oligoclonal enrichment in pancreas versus cord blood, with some top clones over 85-fold enriched. TRB gene family usage was found to be broadly similar between cord blood and pancreas and to resemble published neonatal and adult repertoires. The oligoclonal enrichment was taken as support for antigen-driven autoimmunity in the pancreas before birth in IPEX syndrome.

Input material: pancreas tissue. This clonotype was sampled from a male donor with IPEX syndrome.

The CDR3 amino acid sequence is: CAWSVHSGGVYGYTF. In nucleotides, the sequence is TGTGCCTGGAGTGTTCATTCCGGCGGAGTGTATGGCTACACCTTC. The chain joins TRBV30 to TRBJ1-2, with the D gene uncertain. The CDR3 runs 15 residues from the cysteine to the phenylalanine. The read is trimmed to its CDR3 DNA, 45 bases read in frame from base 1. The junction shows trimming of 0 bases on V and 5 bases on J, plus 16 bases between the germline ends. The germline V gene (reference sequence) supplies CDR1 GTSNPN and CDR2 SVGIG.